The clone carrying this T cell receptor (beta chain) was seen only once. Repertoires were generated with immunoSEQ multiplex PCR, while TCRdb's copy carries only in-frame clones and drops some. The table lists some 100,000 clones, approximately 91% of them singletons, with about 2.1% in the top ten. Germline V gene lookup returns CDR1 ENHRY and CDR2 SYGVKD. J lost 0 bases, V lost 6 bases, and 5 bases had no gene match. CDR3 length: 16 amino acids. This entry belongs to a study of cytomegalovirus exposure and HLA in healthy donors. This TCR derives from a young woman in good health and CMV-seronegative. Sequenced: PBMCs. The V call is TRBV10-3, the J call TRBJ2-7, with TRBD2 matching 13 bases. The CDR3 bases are TGTGCCATCAGCCCGGGACTAGCGGGGCACTCCTACGAGCAGTACTTC. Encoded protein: CAISPGLAGHSYEQYF.